This T cell receptor (beta chain) emerged from a study of response to subunit inactivated influenza vaccine. TCRdb reprocessed the RT-PCR reads with MiXCR, giving one entry per CDR3 protein. The repertoire has about 530,000 distinct CDR3 sequences, around 11% of them found once; the top ten carry approximately 10%. Germline lookup yields CDR1 MNHEY and CDR2 SVGEGT. Trimming removed 2 bases from V and 2 bases from J, with 4 bases in between. The CDR3 loop spans 12 amino acids. Sequencing was performed on PBMCs from blood, taken on the day of vaccination. The TCR comes from a man aged 50-60 years who received an inactivated influenza vaccine. The J gene is TRBJ2-7, the V gene TRBV6-2 or TRBV6-3, with no clear D. In DNA form, the CDR3 reads TGTGCCAGCAGTTACCAGACCTACGAGCAGTACTTC. Residues: CASSYQTYEQYF.